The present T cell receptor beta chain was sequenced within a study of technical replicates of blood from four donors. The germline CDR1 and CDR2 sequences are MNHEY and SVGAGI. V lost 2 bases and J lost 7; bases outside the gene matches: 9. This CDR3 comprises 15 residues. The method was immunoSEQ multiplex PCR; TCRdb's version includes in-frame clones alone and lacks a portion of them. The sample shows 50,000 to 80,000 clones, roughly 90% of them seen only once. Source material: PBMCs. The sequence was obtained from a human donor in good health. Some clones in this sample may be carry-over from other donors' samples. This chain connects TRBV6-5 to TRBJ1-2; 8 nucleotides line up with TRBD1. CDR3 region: CASSYTPGGAGGYTF. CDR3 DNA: TGTGCCAGCAGTTACACCCCAGGGGGCGCGGGTGGCTACACCTTC.